This T cell receptor beta chain originates from a study of CD8+ T cells in alopecia areata. CDR1 and CDR2 (germline): LNHDA, SQIVND (reference sequence). V was cut by 3 bases and J by 6 bases, with 14 bases left in between. This CDR3 comprises 14 residues. Sequencing used cDNA as its template, made by extracting RNA and reverse transcribing it. Measured with immunoSEQ multiplex PCR; TCRdb has only the in-frame clones, and not every one. The sample lists roughly 170,000 clones, approximately 59% occurring once. This clone has a handful of counts. The clonotype was recovered from a human donor with alopecia areata. The sample here was CD4+ T cells sorted from blood, taken at week 0. This chain joins TRBV19 and TRBJ1-2; a possible D gene is TRBD1 (6 bases). The chain's CDR3 is CASSIREGDHGYTF. The CDR3 DNA follows: TGTGCCAGTAGTATCAGGGAGGGGGACCATGGCTACACCTTC. Filled out from reference TRBV19 and TRBJ1-2, the complete variable domain reads DGGITQSPKYLFRKEGQNVTLSCEQNLNHDAMYWYRQDPGQGLRLIYYSQIVNDFQKGDIAEGYSVSREKKESFPLTVTSAQKNPTAFYLCASSIREGDHGYTFGSGTRLTVV.